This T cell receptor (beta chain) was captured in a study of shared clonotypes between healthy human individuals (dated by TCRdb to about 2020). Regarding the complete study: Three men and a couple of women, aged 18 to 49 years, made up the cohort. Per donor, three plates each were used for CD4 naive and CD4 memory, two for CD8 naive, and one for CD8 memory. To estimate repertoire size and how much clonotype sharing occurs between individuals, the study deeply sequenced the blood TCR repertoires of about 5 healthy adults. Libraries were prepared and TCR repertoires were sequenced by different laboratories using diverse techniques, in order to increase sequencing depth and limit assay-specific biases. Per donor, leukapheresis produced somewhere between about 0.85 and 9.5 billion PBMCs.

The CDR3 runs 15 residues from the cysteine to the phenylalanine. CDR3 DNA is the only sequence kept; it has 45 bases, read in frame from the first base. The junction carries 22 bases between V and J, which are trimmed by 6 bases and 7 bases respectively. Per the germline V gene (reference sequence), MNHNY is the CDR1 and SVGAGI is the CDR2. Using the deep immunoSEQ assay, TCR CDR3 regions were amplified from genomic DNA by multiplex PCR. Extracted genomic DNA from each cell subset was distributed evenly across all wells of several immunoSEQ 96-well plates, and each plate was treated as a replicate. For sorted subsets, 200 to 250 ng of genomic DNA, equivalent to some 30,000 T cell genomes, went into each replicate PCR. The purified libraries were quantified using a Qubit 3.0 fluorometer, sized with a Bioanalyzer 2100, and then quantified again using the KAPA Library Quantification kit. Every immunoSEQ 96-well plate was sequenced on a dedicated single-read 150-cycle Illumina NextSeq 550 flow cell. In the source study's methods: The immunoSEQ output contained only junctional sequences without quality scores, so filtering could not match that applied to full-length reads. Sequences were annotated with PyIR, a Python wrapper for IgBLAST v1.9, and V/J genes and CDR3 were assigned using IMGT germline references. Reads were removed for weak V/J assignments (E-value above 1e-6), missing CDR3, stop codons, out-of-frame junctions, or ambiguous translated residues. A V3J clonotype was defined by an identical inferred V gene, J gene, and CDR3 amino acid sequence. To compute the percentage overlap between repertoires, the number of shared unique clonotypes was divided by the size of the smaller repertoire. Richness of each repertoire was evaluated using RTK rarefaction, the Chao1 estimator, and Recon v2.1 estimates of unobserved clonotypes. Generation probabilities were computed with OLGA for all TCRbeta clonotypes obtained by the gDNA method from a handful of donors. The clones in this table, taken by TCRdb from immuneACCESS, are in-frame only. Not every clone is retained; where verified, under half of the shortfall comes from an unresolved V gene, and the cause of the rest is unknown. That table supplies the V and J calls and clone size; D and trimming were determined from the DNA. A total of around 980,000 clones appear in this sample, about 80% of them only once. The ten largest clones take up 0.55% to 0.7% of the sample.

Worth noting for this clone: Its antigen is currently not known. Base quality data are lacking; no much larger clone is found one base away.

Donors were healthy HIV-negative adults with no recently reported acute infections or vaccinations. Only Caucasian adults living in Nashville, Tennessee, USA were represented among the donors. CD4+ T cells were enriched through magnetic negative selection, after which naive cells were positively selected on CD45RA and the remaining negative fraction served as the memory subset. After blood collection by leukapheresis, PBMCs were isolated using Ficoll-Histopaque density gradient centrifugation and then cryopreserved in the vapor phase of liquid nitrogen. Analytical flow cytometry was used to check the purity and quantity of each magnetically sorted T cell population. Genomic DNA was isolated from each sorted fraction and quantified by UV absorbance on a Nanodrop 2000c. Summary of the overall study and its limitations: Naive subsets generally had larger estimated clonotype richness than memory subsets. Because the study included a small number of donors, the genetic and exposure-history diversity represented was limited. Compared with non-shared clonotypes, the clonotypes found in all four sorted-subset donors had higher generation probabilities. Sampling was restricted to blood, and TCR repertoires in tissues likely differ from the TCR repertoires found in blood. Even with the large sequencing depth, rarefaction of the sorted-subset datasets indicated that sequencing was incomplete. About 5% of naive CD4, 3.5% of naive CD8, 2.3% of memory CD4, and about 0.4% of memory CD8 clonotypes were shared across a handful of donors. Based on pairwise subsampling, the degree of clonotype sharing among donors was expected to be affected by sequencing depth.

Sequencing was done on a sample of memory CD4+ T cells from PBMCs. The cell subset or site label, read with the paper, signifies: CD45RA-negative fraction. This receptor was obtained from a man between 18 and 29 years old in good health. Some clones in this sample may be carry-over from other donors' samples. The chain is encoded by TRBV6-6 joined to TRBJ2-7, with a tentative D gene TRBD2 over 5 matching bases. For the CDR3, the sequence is CASSEGGILGTEQYF. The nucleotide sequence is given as TGTGCCAGCAGCGAGGGTGGGATTCTAGGAACGGAGCAGTACTTC.